These T cell receptor beta chains were read from a single sample in a study of CD8 T cells in Susac syndrome. Each CDR3 protein is one row after TCRdb ran MiXCR on the immunoSEQ multiplex PCR reads. This sample carries about 200,000 distinct CDR3 sequences, 85% to 95% of them seen once, and the ten largest clones take roughly 0.096%. What was sequenced was CD4+ T cells from PBMCs. Receptors were obtained from a human donor in good health. Both conserved end residues are trimmed from each CDR3. A row's size may be missing; if present it is once, few, many or a size class.

clone_size v_call cdr3_aa
. TRBV18 ASSPPNRVVNTEAF
. TRBV28 ASSSLAGGPYNEQF
. TRBV4-1 ASSQRSEAYGYT
. TRBV28 ASSFSEAF
. TRBV28 ASSSISGLAARN
once TRBV4-2 ASSKGGDNQPQH
. TRBV7-2 ASSSSTGKNTGELF
. TRBV9 ASSGGGFSWYGYT
. TRBV18 ASSPLAGGGYEQY
. TRBV7-2 ASSLVLTNEKLF
. TRBV19 ASSTRLAGGPGTQY
. TRBV12-3/TRBV12-4 ASSLSYGYT
once TRBV4-1 ASSQDLGTGPMNTEAF
. TRBV20-1 SARTGRFYEQY
. TRBV19 ASRQAGGGEKLF
. TRBV5-1 ASSFIGTGQETQY
. TRBV30 AWVQGKGQPQH
. TRBV7-6 ASSPEGETQY